The clone carrying this T cell receptor (beta chain) was seen repeatedly, ten times or more. Its antigen is not known. The germline gives CDR1 SNHLY, CDR2 FYNNEI. The CDR3 runs 18 residues. Trimming took off 1 base at V and 2 bases at J, with 20 bases between the two ends. This sample's time point: newly diagnosed GD, antithyroid drugs for less than 3 months. There was RNA extracted from PBMCs, and the TCR library was made from it. The record originates from a study of regulatory T cells in long-lasting Graves disease. HTBI primers from iRepertoire and Arm-PCR of CDR3 regions yielded the TCR beta libraries. Methods used by the authors: Identification of gene segments yielded around 64 TRBV and around 13 TRBJ across samples. TCRdb passed the multiplex PCR reads through MiXCR, listing each CDR3 protein once. The V and J calls and clone size are TCRdb's, not the authors'. The table shows around 330,000 distinct CDR3 sequences, with approximately 20% occurring only once.

Study-level points and caveats: Peripheral blood was the sole material, not thyroid tissue. Patients with persistent disease showed a bias toward TRBV28, TRBJ1-2 and TRBJ2-5.

The source of this sequence is a female donor with Graves disease. The specimen was peripheral blood mononuclear cells (PBMCs), collected at new diagnosis, from a patient treated with antithyroid drugs. This chain joins TRBV2 and TRBJ2-5, with a possible D match to TRBD2 (7 bases). The CDR3 protein is CASSEGFGGGPEQETQYF. The CDR3 DNA follows: TGTGCCAGCAGTGAAGGATTTGGGGGGGGGCCAGAGCAAGAGACCCAGTACTTC.